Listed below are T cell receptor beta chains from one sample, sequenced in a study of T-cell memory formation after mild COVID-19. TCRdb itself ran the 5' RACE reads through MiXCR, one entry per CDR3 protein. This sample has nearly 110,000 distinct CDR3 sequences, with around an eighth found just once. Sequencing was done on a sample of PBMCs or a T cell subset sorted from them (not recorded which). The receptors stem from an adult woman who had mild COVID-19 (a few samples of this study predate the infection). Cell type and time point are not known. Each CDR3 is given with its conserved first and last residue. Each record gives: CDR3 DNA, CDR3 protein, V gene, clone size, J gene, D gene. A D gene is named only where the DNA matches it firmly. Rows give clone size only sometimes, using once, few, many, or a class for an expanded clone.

TGTGCCAGCAGCCCCCGTACCACAGGGTCCGGGGAGCTGTTTTTT CASSPRTTGSGELFF TRBV7-9 NA TRBJ2-2 NA
TGCGCCAGCAGCCATCGAGGACAGGGAATCAATGAGCAGTTCTTC CASSHRGQGINEQFF TRBV4-3 many TRBJ2-1 TRBD1
TGTGCCAGCAGCTTTCTGGACGGTACCTACGAGCAGTACTTC CASSFLDGTYEQYF TRBV7-2 NA TRBJ2-7 NA
TGTGCCAGTAGGCTGACTAGCGGGTTAGGCTACAATGAGCAGTTCTTC CASRLTSGLGYNEQFF TRBV19 few TRBJ2-1 TRBD2
TGTGCCAGTCGCCTAGCGGGAGCCCCCAATGAGCAGTTCTTC CASRLAGAPNEQFF TRBV19 many TRBJ2-1 TRBD2
TGTGCCAGCAGCCCCCCGGGACTAGCGGGAGTCGGGGAGACCCAGTACTTC CASSPPGLAGVGETQYF TRBV7-9 NA TRBJ2-5 TRBD2
TGCAGCGTTGTTCCTTCCCAGGACGACATTCAGTACTTC CSVVPSQDDIQYF TRBV29-1 NA TRBJ2-4 NA
TGCAGTGCTAGAGATGCGGGACAGGGGGTCTATGGCTACACCTTC CSARDAGQGVYGYTF TRBV20-1 NA TRBJ1-2 TRBD1
TGTGCCAGCAGCCCACCATACAGGACCCAAGAGACCCAGTACTTC CASSPPYRTQETQYF TRBV7-9 few TRBJ2-5 NA
TGCGCCAGCAGCCCCGGACAGGGGGATGAGACCCAGTACTTC CASSPGQGDETQYF TRBV4-1 few TRBJ2-5 TRBD1